This passage covers 25 T cell receptor beta chains from one sample sequenced in a study of prognosis after radiotherapy for stage I lung cancer. Genomic DNA was the source, and TCR beta CDR3 was amplified from it by two-round multiplex PCR. Primers targeting each individual TRBV and TRBJ gene were applied in first-round PCR. Using its own MiXCR run on the multiplex PCR reads, TCRdb lists one record per CDR3 protein. The sample has 30,000 to 40,000 distinct CDR3 sequences; under 40% are singletons. Sequenced here: PBMCs, sampled before or after stereotactic body radiation therapy (not recorded which). The origin of the receptors is a donor aged 50 or older with non-small cell lung cancer.

By sample fraction, this clonotype is medium-sized. V gene TRBV6-1 combines with J gene TRBJ2-7, with 10 positions matching TRBD2. CDR1 MNHNS and CDR2 SASEGT come from the germline V gene. CDR3 length: 15 amino acids. Unmatched junction bases numbered 5, after V lost 2 bases and J lost 4 bases. As DNA, the CDR3 is TGTGCCAGCAGTGAAACAGCGGGAGGGCGATACGAGCAGTACTTC. This translates into CASSETAGGRYEQYF.

This clonotype was found many times. The chain recombines TRBV2 with TRBJ1-5, with D perhaps TRBD1 (6 bases). Trimming took off 9 bases at V and 1 base at J, with 13 bases between the two ends. Germline CDR1 is SNHLY and CDR2 is FYNNEI. CDR3 length equals 14 residues. The DNA of the CDR3 is TGTGCCAGTACCCGAGGGGGGAGCAATCAGCCCCAGCATTTT. Translating it yields CASTRGGSNQPQHF.

This chain uses TRBV20-1 with TRBJ2-3; no clear D gene. CDR1 DFQATT and CDR2 SNEGSKA come from the germline V gene (reference sequence). This CDR3 is 15 amino acids long. Trimming removed 6 bases from V and 2 bases from J, with 18 bases in between. Written as DNA, the CDR3 is TGCAGTGCCGTGTCCGGGCTTAGCTCCACAGATACGCAGTATTTT. Translated: CSAVSGLSSTDTQYF.

This clonotype was seen only once. One base separates it from a far larger clone, so it is likely a read error. The chain has TRBV6-4 and TRBJ2-2; D is possibly TRBD1 (6 bases). Trimming shortened V by 5 bases and J by 3 bases, and 16 bases separated the two germline ends. Germline V lookup: CDR1 MRHNA, CDR2 SNTAGT. The CDR3 totals 16 residues. The CDR3 loop reads CASSRGSLFDTGELFF. For the CDR3, the DNA is TGTGCCAGCAGTAGGGGGAGCCTTTTTGACACCGGGGAGCTGTTTTTT.

This clonotype was observed at least ten times. The J gene is TRBJ2-5, the V gene TRBV7-3, with D perhaps matching TRBD1 or TRBD2 (5 bases each). Germline-derived CDR1 and CDR2 are SGHTA and FQGTGA. The CDR3 covers 15 residues. V lost 1 base and J lost 5, with 14 bases in between. CDR3 loop: CASSLNGGNWETQYF. The CDR3 nucleotides read TGTGCCAGCAGCTTAAATGGGGGTAATTGGGAGACCCAGTACTTC.

This clonotype came up once. A single base is all that separates this from a far larger clone, so a read error is likely. This chain links TRBV6-8 with TRBJ2-1, with D possibly being TRBD2 (6 bases). V was trimmed by 4 bases and J by 6 bases, leaving 25 bases between them. This CDR3 is built from 18 residues. CDR1 and CDR2 from the germline V gene are MNHGY and SAAAGT. The CDR3 reads CASSFHALRRDGSNEQFF. The CDR3 nucleotides are TGTGCCAGCAGTTTCCACGCCCTGCGGCGGGATGGCTCCAATGAGCAGTTCTTC.

This clonotype was counted many times. The chain uses TRBV7-9 and TRBJ1-6; 10 nucleotides align to TRBD1. Germline V CDR1 and CDR2: SEHNR, FQNEAQ (reference sequence). CDR3 size: 17 residues. J was trimmed by 4 bases and V by 4 bases; bases with no gene match: 7. CDR3 in DNA: TGTGCCAGCAGCTCGTGGACAGGGGGGCGTTATAATTCACCCCTCCACTTT. It specifies CASSSWTGGRYNSPLHF.

The chain joins TRBV11-3 to TRBJ2-2, with D possibly TRBD1 on 5 matching bases. Trimming removed 5 bases from V and 0 bases from J, with 10 bases in between. CDR1 is SGHNT and CDR2 is YENEEA in the germline V gene. This CDR3 has 15 amino acids. In nucleotides, the CDR3 is TGTGCCAGCAGCCAGGACACCGCGAACACCGGGGAGCTGTTTTTT. The encoded protein is CASSQDTANTGELFF. The variable domain in full, with the rest retrieved from reference TRBV11-3 and TRBJ2-2, is EAGVVQSPRYKIIEKKQPVAFWCNPISGHNTLYWYLQNLGQGPELLIRYENEEAVDDSQLPKDRFSAERLKGVDSTLKIQPAELGDSAVYLCASSQDTANTGELFFGEGSRLTVL.

There are many counts of this clonotype. This rearrangement joins TRBV7-6 to TRBJ2-3; D call uncertain. Germline CDR1 reads SGHVS; CDR2 reads FNYEAQ. The CDR3 runs 14 residues. V gave up 5 bases and J gave up 0 bases, with 9 bases separating them. The CDR3 reads CASSPGGSTDTQYF. CDR3 DNA: TGTGCCAGCAGCCCCGGTGGGAGCACAGATACGCAGTATTTT.

This clonotype was recorded many times. The genes are TRBV27 and TRBJ1-5; TRBD1 matches at 9 bases. V shed 6 bases and J 6 bases; nucleotides not matched to a gene: 3. In germline, CDR1 is MNHEY, CDR2 SMNVEV (reference sequence). CDR3 length equals 13 residues. The CDR3 reads CASSTGGSQPQHF. CDR3 DNA: TGTGCCAGCAGCACAGGGGGCTCTCAGCCCCAGCATTTT.

This clonotype was detected ten times or more. V usage is TRBV20-1 and J usage is TRBJ2-7; TRBD1 agrees at 7 bases. V lost 2 bases, J lost 1 base, and 2 bases stayed unmatched. CDR3 size: 13 residues. The V gene's germline CDR1 is DFQATT and CDR2 SNEGSKA (reference sequence). CDR3 DNA sequence: TGCAGTGCTAGATCGGGACAGTCCTACGAGCAGTACTTC. Its protein is CSARSGQSYEQYF.

This clonotype was recorded many times. This chain uses TRBV7-9 with TRBJ1-6; a weak D match, TRBD1 (5 bases). The CDR3 loop spans 15 amino acids. CDR1 and CDR2 (germline): SEHNR, FQNEAQ (reference sequence). V lost 5 bases, J lost 5 bases, and 13 bases lay in between. The CDR3 is CASSPRGVHNSPLHF. The CDR3 region has the DNA TGTGCCAGCAGCCCACGGGGGGTGCATAATTCACCCCTCCACTTT.

By proportion, this clonotype is medium-sized. The chain employs TRBV6-1 and TRBJ1-6; D is uncertain. V was pared by 5 bases and J by 7 bases, with 6 bases between. The germline CDR1 and CDR2 sequences are MNHNS and SASEGT. The CDR3 runs to 12 residues. This chain's CDR3 is CASSKRNSPLHF. CDR3 sequence (DNA): TGTGCCAGCAGTAAGAGAAATTCACCCCTCCACTTT.

This clonotype has ten or more counts. The chain employs TRBV14 and TRBJ1-6; D remains unclear. The CDR3 runs 14 residues. V dropped 6 bases and J dropped 7 bases, with 13 bases sitting between them. Per the germline V gene, CDR1 is SGHDN and CDR2 is FVKESK. The CDR3 sequence: CASRSWAGNSPLHF. CDR3 in DNA: TGTGCCAGCAGGTCTTGGGCAGGAAATTCACCCCTCCACTTT.

The chain links TRBV28 to TRBJ2-7, with TRBD1 matching over 12 bases. V lost 7 bases to trimming and J lost 6 bases; unmatched junction nucleotides: 16. Germline V gene data show CDR1 as MDHEN and CDR2 as SYDVKM. This CDR3 region has 17 residues. The CDR3 bases are TGTGCCAGCATTCCAGGTGGGACAGGGGGCGCTATCCGCGAGCAGTACTTC. Its protein is CASIPGGTGGAIREQYF.

This clonotype was seen repeatedly, ten times or more. V usage is TRBV2 and J usage is TRBJ1-3; D is uncertain. The CDR3 contains 12 residues. V was clipped by 8 bases and J by 4 bases, with 9 bases between them. Germline assignment: CDR1 SNHLY and CDR2 FYNNEI. The CDR3: CASSGGGNTIYF. CDR3 bases: TGTGCCAGCTCGGGCGGAGGAAACACCATATATTTT. The variable domain in full, completed from reference TRBV2 and TRBJ1-3, reads EPEVTQTPSHQVTQMGQEVILRCVPISNHLYFYWYRQILGQKVEFLVSFYNNEISEKSEIFDDQFSVERPDGSNFTLKIRSTKLEDSAMYFCASSGGGNTIYFGEGSWLTVV.

In this sample, this clonotype turned up many times. The chain joins TRBV11-3 to TRBJ2-3, with 10 bases aligning to TRBD2. The V segment lost 3 bases and the J segment 1 base; nucleotides outside the gene matches: 1. CDR1 is SGHNT and CDR2 is YENEEA in the germline V gene. This CDR3 is built from 15 residues. The CDR3 nucleotides are TGTGCCAGCAGCTTGCTAGCGGGAGGCACAGATACGCAGTATTTT. As protein: CASSLLAGGTDTQYF.

This clonotype was detected ten times or more. This rearrangement joins TRBV5-6 to TRBJ2-3, with D unclear. The CDR3 is made up of 12 amino acids. Trimming took 4 bases from V and 0 from J, leaving 3 bases between them. Germline V gene data show CDR1 as SGHDT and CDR2 as YYEEEE. The CDR3 spells CASSASTDTQYF. The CDR3, as DNA: TGTGCCAGCAGCGCTAGCACAGATACGCAGTATTTT.

This clonotype appeared a single time. V is TRBV11-2 and J is TRBJ1-5, with D uncertain. Trimming pared 5 bases from V and 2 bases from J, leaving 10 bases between. Germline CDR1 and CDR2: SGHAT and FQNNGV. This CDR3 has 14 residues. In DNA form, the CDR3 reads TGTGCCAGCAGCCTAGCGGGTGGCAATCAGCCCCAGCATTTT. Its translation is CASSLAGGNQPQHF.

This clonotype was counted at least ten times. The J gene is TRBJ1-1, the V gene TRBV28; tentatively, D is TRBD1 (5 bases). CDR3 length: 13 residues. Between the trimmed V and J ends, which lost 5 bases and 4 bases, there was a span of 11 bases. The germline V gene encodes CDR1 MDHEN and CDR2 SYDVKM. CDR3 sequence reads: CASSRTPVTEAFF. The DNA of the CDR3 is TGTGCCAGCAGTCGGACACCAGTCACTGAAGCTTTCTTT.

This clonotype turned up a few times. V usage is TRBV6-1 and J usage is TRBJ1-6; 7 bases are a match to TRBD1. After removal of 7 bases from V and 7 bases from J, the junction contained 7 bases not matched to a gene. The CDR3 contains 14 residues. The germline CDR1 and CDR2 sequences are MNHNS and SASEGT. In DNA form, the CDR3 reads TGTGCCAGCACGGTAACAGGGGACAATTCACCCCTCCACTTT. It translates to CASTVTGDNSPLHF.

At least ten counts were recorded for this clonotype. The chain couples TRBV19 to TRBJ2-1; 7 bases match TRBD1. Germline assignment: CDR1 LNHDA and CDR2 SQIVND (reference sequence). V lost 5 bases, J lost 7 bases, and 5 bases stayed unmatched. The CDR3 is 13 amino acids. CDR3 sequence reads: CASSWDSKNEQFF. CDR3 nucleotides: TGTGCCAGTAGTTGGGACAGCAAGAATGAGCAGTTCTTC.

This clonotype was observed at least ten times. This chain uses TRBV4-1 with TRBJ1-2; D is unclear. The V gene's germline CDR1 is MGHRA and CDR2 YSYEKL. The V end was cut by 1 base, the J end by 8 bases, with 17 bases between. This CDR3 has 15 residues. CDR3 DNA: TGCGCCAGCAGCCAAGGTCTGGCGACTCATCAAGGCTACACCTTC. This translates into CASSQGLATHQGYTF.

This clonotype was recorded many times. The J gene is TRBJ2-1, the V gene TRBV19, with D perhaps matching TRBD2 (6 bases). The V gene's germline CDR1 is LNHDA and CDR2 SQIVND (reference sequence). This CDR3 has 14 amino acids. V lost 4 bases and J 9 bases, leaving 16 bases between the germline ends. The CDR3 reads CASSNPGVGGEQFF. CDR3 sequence (DNA): TGTGCCAGTAGTAATCCGGGAGTGGGGGGTGAGCAGTTCTTC. Together with reference TRBV19 and TRBJ2-1, the CDR3 gives the full variable domain: DGGITQSPKYLFRKEGQNVTLSCEQNLNHDAMYWYRQDPGQGLRLIYYSQIVNDFQKGDIAEGYSVSREKKESFPLTVTSAQKNPTAFYLCASSNPGVGGEQFFGPGTRLTVL.

The CDR3 reads CASSLFGLEGHEQYF. CDR3 coding DNA: TGTGCCAGCAGTTTATTTGGTTTGGAGGGCCACGAGCAGTACTTC. V gene TRBV28 combines with J gene TRBJ2-7; D perhaps matches TRBD2 (6 bases). In germline, CDR1 is MDHEN, CDR2 SYDVKM. V was shortened by 1 base and J by 5 bases, with 15 bases between the two germline ends. This CDR3 comprises 15 residues.